The 27 T cell receptor beta chains reported below all come from one sample, sequenced in a study of Graves' ophthalmopathy and Graves' hyperthyroidism. The authors amplified TCR beta CDR3 regions, and they did so from RNA transcripts for repertoire sequencing. Investigators did first-round RT-PCR with HTBI primers, then second-round multiplex PCR. TCRdb ran MiXCR on the multiplex PCR reads and lists one entry per CDR3 protein. The repertoire includes around 660,000 distinct CDR3 sequences, about two fifths of them detected once, and over 2.5% sits in the top ten. What was sequenced was peripheral blood. These receptors were taken from an adult man with Graves' ophthalmopathy.

V and J are TRBV3-1 and TRBJ2-5; TRBD2 aligns across 10 bases. Trimming removed 1 base from V and 2 bases from J; junction bases left unmatched: 7. Germline lookup yields CDR1 LGHDT and CDR2 YNNKEL (reference sequence). The CDR3 runs 17 residues. Here the CDR3 DNA reads TGTGCCAGCAGCCAAGTCCTGTCTAGCGGGGGTCAAGAGACCCAGTACTTC. It encodes CASSQVLSSGGQETQYF.

In its sample, this clonotype was seen a few times. A junction end diverges from the germline sequence, so it may reflect a read error. The chain couples TRBV10-3 to TRBJ2-5, with 9 bases fitting TRBD2. The germline V gene has CDR1 ENHRY and CDR2 SYGVKD. This CDR3 is built from 17 residues. The CDR3 spells CASSGRGGPLYQETQYF. CDR3 sequence (DNA): TGTGCCAGCAGTGGGCGGGGGGGCCCCCTGTACCAAGAGACCCAGTACTTC.

This clonotype was found many times. The V gene is TRBV7-8, the J gene TRBJ1-1; D remains ambiguous. The germline V gene encodes CDR1 SGHVS and CDR2 FQNEAQ. There are 14 residues in the CDR3. Trimming shortened V by 3 bases and J by 3 bases, and 11 bases separated the two germline ends. The CDR3 loop is CASSFADMYTEAFF. DNA for the CDR3: TGTGCCAGCAGCTTTGCTGACATGTACACTGAAGCTTTCTTT. The full variable domain, with the rest looked up from reference TRBV7-8 and TRBJ1-1, is GAGVSQSPRYKVAKRGQDVALRCDPISGHVSLFWYQQALGQGPEFLTYFQNEAQLDKSGLPSDRFFAERPEGSVSTLKIQRTQQEDSAVYLCASSFADMYTEAFFGQGTRLTVV.

The sample holds many counts of this clonotype. The gene calls are TRBV7-2 and TRBJ2-5; D remains unclear. Germline values: CDR1 SGHTA, CDR2 FQGNSA. The CDR3 spans 11 residues. V was clipped by 5 bases and J by 3 bases, with 4 bases between them. CDR3 loop: CASSAEETQYF. Here the CDR3 DNA reads TGTGCCAGCAGCGCCGAAGAGACCCAGTACTTC.

There are many counts of this clonotype. The chain is built from TRBV2 and TRBJ1-6; D is unclear. Germline assignment: CDR1 SNHLY and CDR2 FYNNEI. V gave up 5 bases and J gave up 5 bases, with 10 bases separating them. This CDR3 region has 14 residues. This chain's CDR3 is CASSLHRDNSPLHF. Written as DNA, the CDR3 is TGTGCCAGCAGTTTGCACAGAGATAATTCACCCCTCCACTTT. Combining the CDR3 with reference TRBV2 and TRBJ1-6 gives the whole variable domain EPEVTQTPSHQVTQMGQEVILRCVPISNHLYFYWYRQILGQKVEFLVSFYNNEISEKSEIFDDQFSVERPDGSNFTLKIRSTKLEDSAMYFCASSLHRDNSPLHFGNGTRLTVT.

This chain connects TRBV2 to TRBJ1-1; 7 positions agree with TRBD1. CDR1 is SNHLY, CDR2 FYNNEI, per germline. The CDR3 totals 15 residues. J gave up 0 bases and V 2 bases, and 3 bases lay outside the gene matches. The CDR3 is CASSEKGALNTEAFF. The CDR3 region has the DNA TGTGCCAGCAGTGAAAAGGGGGCCCTGAACACTGAAGCTTTCTTT. The variable domain in full, with the rest retrieved from reference TRBV2 and TRBJ1-1, is EPEVTQTPSHQVTQMGQEVILRCVPISNHLYFYWYRQILGQKVEFLVSFYNNEISEKSEIFDDQFSVERPDGSNFTLKIRSTKLEDSAMYFCASSEKGALNTEAFFGQGTRLTVV.

This clonotype was observed many times. This rearrangement joins TRBV5-1 to TRBJ1-2, with TRBD1 as a possible D gene (5 bases). The CDR3 is 12 amino acids. V gave up 0 bases and J gave up 6 bases, with 6 bases separating them. CDR1 is SGHRS, CDR2 YFSETQ, per germline. CDR3 loop: CASSLDRNGYTF. CDR3 DNA sequence: TGCGCCAGCAGCTTGGACAGGAATGGCTACACCTTC.

The chain employs TRBV7-6 and TRBJ2-7; 7 bases line up with TRBD1. Per germline, CDR1 SGHVS and CDR2 FNYEAQ. After removal of 5 bases from V and 7 bases from J, the junction contained 5 bases not matched to a gene. The CDR3 is 12 amino acids. CDR3 region: CASSVLTGEQYF. The CDR3 DNA reads TGTGCCAGCAGCGTTCTGACAGGGGAGCAGTACTTC.

Ten or more counts support this clonotype. The V call is TRBV7-2, the J call TRBJ1-5, with TRBD1 as a possible D gene (6 bases). The length of the CDR3 is 17 residues. The germline gives CDR1 SGHTA, CDR2 FQGNSA. The V end lost 6 bases, the J end lost 0 bases, and 18 bases lay between the germline ends. The DNA for the CDR3 is TGTGCCAGCAGTTGGGGAGGGGGGACTTATAGCAATCAGCCCCAGCATTTT. It translates to CASSWGGGTYSNQPQHF.

This clonotype was found many times. V and J are TRBV19 and TRBJ2-6; D is unclear. Germline CDR1 reads LNHDA; CDR2 reads SQIVND (reference sequence). This CDR3 is built from 15 residues. V gave up 3 bases and J gave up 0 bases, with 6 bases separating them. CDR3 sequence: CASSIADSGANVLTF. For the CDR3, the DNA is TGTGCCAGTAGTATTGCTGACTCTGGGGCCAACGTCCTGACTTTC.

This clonotype was counted only a few times. The chain carries TRBV14 and TRBJ2-2, with a possible D match to TRBD1 (6 bases). The germline V gene encodes CDR1 SGHDN and CDR2 FVKESK. V was pared by 4 bases and J by 4 bases, with 19 bases between. The CDR3 sequence is 17 residues long. The CDR3 DNA reads as TGTGCCAGCAGCCGAGGCCCGGGACAAACCATCACCGGGGAGCTGTTTTTT. This sequence encodes CASSRGPGQTITGELFF.

The J gene is TRBJ2-5, the V gene TRBV18; D ambiguous. Germline V CDR1 and CDR2: KGHSH, LQKENI. The CDR3 is made up of 13 amino acids. V gave up 0 bases and J gave up 5 bases, with 7 bases separating them. The CDR3 coding sequence is TGTGCCAGCTCACCACCTTCTACTGAGACCCAGTACTTC. This codes for CASSPPSTETQYF.

This clonotype turned up a few times. The junction and the germline gene differ at one end; a read error may be behind it. This sequence joins TRBV10-3 and TRBJ2-5; 8 bases align to TRBD1. Per the germline V gene, CDR1 is ENHRY and CDR2 is SYGVKD. The CDR3 covers 15 residues. In DNA form, the CDR3 reads TGTGCCAGCAGTGAAACAGGGGGTTTATGGGAGACCCAGTACTTC. Residues: CASSETGGLWETQYF.

This clonotype was picked up a small number of times. The chain carries TRBV6-6 and TRBJ1-5; D unresolved. Germline lookup yields CDR1 MNHNY and CDR2 SVGAGI (reference sequence). The CDR3 covers 14 residues. Trimming cost V 4 bases and J 4 bases, with 11 bases left between them. As DNA, the CDR3 is TGTGCCAGCAGTTTACCGACGGGGAATCAGCCCCAGCATTTT. Translated: CASSLPTGNQPQHF.

This clonotype was seen more than once but under ten times. The rearrangement uses TRBV7-9 and TRBJ1-2; 7 nucleotides match TRBD1. The CDR3 loop spans 17 amino acids. V shed 2 bases, J shed 3 bases, and the junction held 12 bases outside the gene matches. The germline CDR1 and CDR2 sequences are SEHNR and FQNEAQ (reference sequence). CDR3 amino acids: CASSLNGWGQRDYGYTF. CDR3 nucleotide sequence: TGTGCCAGCAGCTTAAATGGGTGGGGACAGAGGGACTATGGCTACACCTTC.

This clonotype turned up a few times. The chain joins TRBV7-9 to TRBJ2-3; possible D gene TRBD1, 5 bases. Trimming took off 0 bases at V and 1 base at J, with 14 bases between the two ends. There are 17 residues in the CDR3. Germline-derived CDR1 and CDR2 are SEHNR and FQNEAQ (reference sequence). The CDR3 DNA reads TGTGCCAGCAGCTTAGCTCCTAGGACACCGCGCACAGATACGCAGTATTTT. Its protein product is CASSLAPRTPRTDTQYF.

This clonotype was counted many times. The chain has TRBV10-3 and TRBJ1-6, with unresolved D. V lost 4 bases and J 10 bases, leaving 11 bases between the germline ends. Germline CDR1 is ENHRY and CDR2 is SYGVKD. CDR3 length: 13 residues. For the CDR3, the DNA is TGTGCCATCAGTGGGGATGTGGTGTCACCCCTCCACTTT. Its protein is CAISGDVVSPLHF.

There are many counts of this clonotype. The chain recombines TRBV12-3 or TRBV12-4 with TRBJ1-1; D uncertain. This CDR3 contains 13 residues. V lost 2 bases, J lost 3 bases, and 7 bases lay in between. The CDR3 nucleotides are TGTGCCAGCAGTTTAACGCCGGACACTGAAGCTTTCTTT. Its protein is CASSLTPDTEAFF.

The chain is built from TRBV9 and TRBJ2-7, with D tentatively TRBD1 or TRBD2 (6 bases each). This CDR3 is 16 amino acids long. Germline V gene lookup returns CDR1 SGDLS and CDR2 YYNGEE. V lost 6 bases and J 5 bases, leaving 24 bases between the germline ends. CDR3: CASNASGGQRFNEQYF. CDR3 nucleotides: TGTGCCAGCAACGCTTCTGGGGGGCAGCGCTTTAACGAGCAGTACTTC.

This clonotype was recorded a few times. This chain joins TRBV7-2 and TRBJ2-5; the match to TRBD2 covers 15 bases. Germline V lookup: CDR1 SGHTA, CDR2 FQGNSA. This CDR3 region has 17 residues. V was clipped by 4 bases and J by 2 bases; unmatched bases: 5. The chain's CDR3 is CASSSRTSGRVQETQYF. DNA for the CDR3: TGTGCCAGCAGCTCCCGGACTAGCGGGAGGGTTCAAGAGACCCAGTACTTC.

The table lists this clonotype with a count of one. Relative to the germline gene, one junction end is altered; a read error may explain this. The V and J genes are TRBV29-1 and TRBJ1-2; the D gene is possibly TRBD1 (5 bases). This CDR3 contains 12 residues. In germline, CDR1 is SQVTM, CDR2 ANQGSEA. For the CDR3, the DNA is TGCAGCGTTGATCGTCAGGGCTACGGCTTCACCTTC. Protein product: CSVDRQGYGFTF.

As DNA, the CDR3 is TGTACCAGCAGTTACTCGCTACAAGTTGACTATGGCTACACCTTC. Its protein product is CTSSYSLQVDYGYTF. This chain joins TRBV7-2 and TRBJ1-2; the D is unclear. The CDR3 length is 15 residues. Germline V CDR1 and CDR2: SGHTA, FQGNSA. Trimming stripped 6 bases from V and 3 bases from J, with 17 bases between.

The chain carries TRBV12-3 or TRBV12-4 and TRBJ2-7; the D call may be TRBD1 or TRBD2 (7 bases each). CDR3 length: 11 residues. Trimming cost V 6 bases and J 9 bases, with 12 bases left between them. The CDR3 DNA follows: TGTGCCAGCAGCCCAGGGGGGGGGCAGTACTTC. Protein: CASSPGGGQYF.

This clonotype was detected ten times or more. The chain carries TRBV6-6 and TRBJ2-7, with no clear D. Trimming took off 0 bases at V and 3 bases at J, with 3 bases between the two ends. CDR3 length: 12 residues. CDR1 is MNHNY and CDR2 is SVGAGI in the germline V gene (reference sequence). The CDR3 spells CASSYSVYEQYF. The CDR3 bases are TGTGCCAGCAGTTACTCGGTCTACGAGCAGTACTTC.

For this clonotype: Compared with germline, one end of the junction differs, possibly owing to a read error. The chain carries TRBV2 and TRBJ2-6, with a possible D match to TRBD1 (5 bases). The CDR3 totals 14 residues. The germline V gene has CDR1 SNHLY and CDR2 FYNNEI. DNA of the CDR3: TGTGCCAGCAGTGAAGAGGGTGGGGCTAACGTCCTGACTTTC. Its translation: CASSEEGGANVLTF.

This clonotype was counted between two and nine times. The chain is built from TRBV20-1 and TRBJ2-3; a possible D gene is TRBD2 (5 bases). There are 13 residues in the CDR3. Germline V gene lookup returns CDR1 DFQATT and CDR2 SNEGSKA (reference sequence). V was shortened by 7 bases and J by 1 base, with 12 bases between the two germline ends. CDR3 sequence: CSVGKGGTDTQYF. The CDR3 DNA sequence: TGCAGTGTCGGGAAGGGAGGCACAGATACGCAGTATTTT.

Turning to this clonotype: A clone one base away is much larger, so this may be a read error. J is TRBJ1-6 and V is TRBV6-1, with 9 bases fitting TRBD1. The V and J ends lost 6 bases and 6 bases, in that order; junction bases with no gene match: 3. CDR3 length: 14 amino acids. CDR1 MNHNS and CDR2 SASEGT come from the germline V gene. The CDR3 DNA sequence: TGTGCCAGCAGACAGGGGGCAGGTAATTCACCCCTCCACTTT. Translated, it gives CASRQGAGNSPLHF.